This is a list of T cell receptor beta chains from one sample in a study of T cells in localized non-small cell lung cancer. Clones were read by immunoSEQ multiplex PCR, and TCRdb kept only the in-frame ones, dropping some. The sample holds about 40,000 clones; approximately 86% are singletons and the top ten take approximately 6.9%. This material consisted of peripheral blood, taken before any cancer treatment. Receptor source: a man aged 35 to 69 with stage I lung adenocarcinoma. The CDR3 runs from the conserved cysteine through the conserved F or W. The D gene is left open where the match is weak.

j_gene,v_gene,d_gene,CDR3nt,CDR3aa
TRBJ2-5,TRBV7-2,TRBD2,TGTGCCAGCAACAAGGGACTAGCGGGTCAAGAGACCCAGTACTTC,CASNKGLAGQETQYF
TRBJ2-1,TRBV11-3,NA,TGTGCCAGCAGCCAACAGTACTCCCTTTACAATGAGCAGTTCTTC,CASSQQYSLYNEQFF
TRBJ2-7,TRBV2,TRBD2,TGTGCCAGCTGTGAAGGGACTAGCGGAACCTACGAGCAGTACTTC,CASCEGTSGTYEQYF
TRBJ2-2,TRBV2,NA,TGTGCCAGCAGTGAAGCTCGGACCGGGGAGCTGTTTTTT,CASSEARTGELFF
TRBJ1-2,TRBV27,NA,TGTGCCAGCAGTTCCCGAGGAAAGGGGGTTGGCTACACCTTC,CASSSRGKGVGYTF
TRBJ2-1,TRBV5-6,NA,TGTGCCAGCAGCTCTGGCCTGGGCCTTCGCCAGTTCTTC,CASSSGLGLRQFF
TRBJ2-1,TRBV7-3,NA,TGTGCCAGCAGCCCCGACGGTATTGGTGAGCAGTTCTTC,CASSPDGIGEQFF
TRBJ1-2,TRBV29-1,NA,TGCAGCGTTGAAGAACCAGGGGCGATGGGCTACACCTTC,CSVEEPGAMGYTF
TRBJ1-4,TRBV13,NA,TGTGCCAGCAGCTTAGGCGCCACAGGAGAAAAACTGTTTTTT,CASSLGATGEKLFF
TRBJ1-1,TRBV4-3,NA,TGCGCCAGCAGCCAAGCTGGCATGAACACTGAAGCTTTCTTT,CASSQAGMNTEAFF
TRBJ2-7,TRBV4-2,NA,TGTGCCAGCAGTCAAGGGGGGGCTAGCTCCTACGAGCAGTACTTC,CASSQGGASSYEQYF
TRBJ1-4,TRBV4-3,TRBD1,TGCGCCAGCAGCCAAGATCAAGGGCAGGGGGATGAAAAACTGTTTTTT,CASSQDQGQGDEKLFF
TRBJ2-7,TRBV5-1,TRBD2,TGCGCCAGCAGCTTGGAAGGCGGGAGGCCCTACGAGCAGTACTTC,CASSLEGGRPYEQYF
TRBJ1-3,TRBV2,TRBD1,TGTGCCAGCAGAGACAGGGGAGACACCATATATTTT,CASRDRGDTIYF
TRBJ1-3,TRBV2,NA,TGTGCCAGCACTCGACCGACCTCTGGAAACACCATATATTTT,CASTRPTSGNTIYF
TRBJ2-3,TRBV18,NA,TGTGCCAGCTCACCACCGGGGGCAGATACGCAGTATTTT,CASSPPGADTQYF
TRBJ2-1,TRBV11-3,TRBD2,TGTGCCAGCAGCTTACAAGCGGGGTACAATGAGCAGTTCTTC,CASSLQAGYNEQFF
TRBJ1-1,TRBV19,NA,TGTGCCAGTAGTATAACCCCCGGATGGAGCACTGAAGCTTTCTTT,CASSITPGWSTEAFF
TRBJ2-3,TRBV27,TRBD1,TGTGCCAGCAGGACAGGGAAATATAGCACAGATACGCAGTATTTT,CASRTGKYSTDTQYF
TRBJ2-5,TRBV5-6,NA,TGTGCCAGCATTACCGTAGGGAGCGGGGAGACCCAGTACTTC,CASITVGSGETQYF
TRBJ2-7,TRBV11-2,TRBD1,TGTGCCAGCAGCCCGGGGACAGGGGGCCACGAGCAGTACTTC,CASSPGTGGHEQYF